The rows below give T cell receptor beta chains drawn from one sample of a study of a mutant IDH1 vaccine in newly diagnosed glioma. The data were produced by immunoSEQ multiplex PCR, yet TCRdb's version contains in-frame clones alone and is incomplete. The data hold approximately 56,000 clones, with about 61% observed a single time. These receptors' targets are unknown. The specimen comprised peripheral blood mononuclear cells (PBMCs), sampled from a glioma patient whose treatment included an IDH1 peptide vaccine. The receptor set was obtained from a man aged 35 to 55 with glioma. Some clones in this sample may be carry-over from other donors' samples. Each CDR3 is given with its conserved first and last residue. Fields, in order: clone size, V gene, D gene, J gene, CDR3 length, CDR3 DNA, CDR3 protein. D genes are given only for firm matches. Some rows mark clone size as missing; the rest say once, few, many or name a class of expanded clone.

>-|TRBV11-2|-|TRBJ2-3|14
TGTGCCAGCAGCCCGGGACTTAGCACAGATACGCAGTATTTT
CASSPGLSTDTQYF
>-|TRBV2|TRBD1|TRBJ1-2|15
TGTGCCAGCAGCGACCCCGTGGGCCAGGGGGGCGGCTACACCTTC
CASSDPVGQGGGYTF
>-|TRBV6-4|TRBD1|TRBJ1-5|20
TGTGCCAGCAGTGTTCCCCTCCCCCAGGGGGCACCCGGGGAAGGACAGCCCCAGCATTTT
CASSVPLPQGAPGEGQPQHF
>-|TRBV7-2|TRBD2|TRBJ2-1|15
TGTGCCAGCAGCACCGAGCTAGCGGGAGGTAATGAGCAGTTCTTC
CASSTELAGGNEQFF
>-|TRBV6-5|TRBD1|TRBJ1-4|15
TGTGCCAGCAGGAACTCCGGGACAGCTAATGAAAAACTGTTTTTT
CASRNSGTANEKLFF
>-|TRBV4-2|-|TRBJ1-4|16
TGTGCCAGCAGCCAAGATCCAGGGCGGCTTAATGAAAAACTGTTTTTT
CASSQDPGRLNEKLFF
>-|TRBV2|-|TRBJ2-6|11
TGTGCCAGCAACAGAGACAACGTCCTGACTTTC
CASNRDNVLTF
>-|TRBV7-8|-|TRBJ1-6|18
TGTGCCAGCAGCTTAAGGGGTGGGGGAGGTCTAAGTAATTCACCCCTCCACTTT
CASSLRGGGGLSNSPLHF
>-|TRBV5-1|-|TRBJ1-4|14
TGCGCCAGCAGCTTATTCACTGACTCTGAAAAACTGTTTTTT
CASSLFTDSEKLFF
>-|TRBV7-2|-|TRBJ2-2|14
TGTGCCTCGTCCCGGACAGAGAACACCGGGGAGCTGTTTTTT
CASSRTENTGELFF
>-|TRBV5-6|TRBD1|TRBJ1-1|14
TGTGCCAGCAGCTTTAACAGGGGGTTGACTGAAGCTTTCTTT
CASSFNRGLTEAFF
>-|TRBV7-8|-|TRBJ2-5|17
TGTGCCAGCAGCCCTCCTAGGCGGGCAGCGGGTCAAGAGACCCAGTACTTC
CASSPPRRAAGQETQYF
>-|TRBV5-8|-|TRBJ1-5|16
TGTGCCAGCAGCTTGGGTAGGATGGTGGGCAATCAGCCCCAGCATTTT
CASSLGRMVGNQPQHF
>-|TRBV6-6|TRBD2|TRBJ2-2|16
TGTGCCAGCAGCCAAGAGCGAGCGGGGGGGCCCGGGGAGCTGTTTTTT
CASSQERAGGPGELFF
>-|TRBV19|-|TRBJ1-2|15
TGTGCCAGTAGGGTCACGGACCCGGGGGACTATGGCTACACCTTC
CASRVTDPGDYGYTF
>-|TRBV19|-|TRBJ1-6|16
TGTGCCAGTAGTCCAGAACAGGGCACCTATAATTCACCCCTCCACTTT
CASSPEQGTYNSPLHF
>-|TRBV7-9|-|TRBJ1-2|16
TGTGCCAGCACCAATTTAACGCCAGGGGCCCTAAAGGGCTACACCTTC
CASTNLTPGALKGYTF
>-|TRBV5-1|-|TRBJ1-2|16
TGCGCCAGCAGCTTGGCCGTGGGCGTGGGAACCTATGGCTACACCTTC
CASSLAVGVGTYGYTF
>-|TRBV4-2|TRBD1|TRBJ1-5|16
TGTGCCAGCAGCCGCGAATATGGACAGGGTCATCAGCCCCAGCATTTT
CASSREYGQGHQPQHF
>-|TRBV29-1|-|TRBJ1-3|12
TGCAGCGTCACAGGGTTGGGAAACACCATATATTTT
CSVTGLGNTIYF
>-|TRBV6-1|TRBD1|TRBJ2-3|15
TGTGCCAGCAGTGTCCAAGGGGGCACATCAGATACGCAGTATTTT
CASSVQGGTSDTQYF
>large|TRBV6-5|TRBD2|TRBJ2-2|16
TGTGCCAGCAGTTATAATCCCTCTGGGGGGGCCGGGGAGCTGTTTTTT
CASSYNPSGGAGELFF
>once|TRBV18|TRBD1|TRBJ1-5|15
TGTGCCAGCTCACGGGTTGGGACAGGGGATCAGCCCCAGCATTTT
CASSRVGTGDQPQHF
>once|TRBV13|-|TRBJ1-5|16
TGTGCCAGCAGCTTATTTGGGGGCTCGGGCAATCAGCCCCAGCATTTT
CASSLFGGSGNQPQHF
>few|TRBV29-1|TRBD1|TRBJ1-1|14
TGCAGCGCTGGTGGGACAGGGCAGATCACTGAAGCTTTCTTT
CSAGGTGQITEAFF
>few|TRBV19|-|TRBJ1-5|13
TGTGCCAGTACCCCGGGGGTCAATCAGCCCCAGCATTTT
CASTPGVNQPQHF
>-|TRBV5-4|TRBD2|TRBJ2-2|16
TGTGCCAGCAGCCCCGGGACTAGCATCGGGACCGGGGAGCTGTTTTTT
CASSPGTSIGTGELFF
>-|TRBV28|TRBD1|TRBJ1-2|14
TGTGCCAGCAGTTCGGGACAGGGCCTCTATGGCTACACCTTC
CASSSGQGLYGYTF
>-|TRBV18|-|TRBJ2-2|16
TGTGCCAGCTCCGCCCAAGGGGCCGGCGGTACCGGGGAGCTGTTTTTT
CASSAQGAGGTGELFF
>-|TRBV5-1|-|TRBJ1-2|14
TGCGCCAGCAGCCCTCTCTCGGGCGGGTATGGCTACACCTTC
CASSPLSGGYGYTF
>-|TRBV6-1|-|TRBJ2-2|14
TGTGCCAGCGGTCCCTCCGCGAACACCGGGGAGCTGTTTTTT
CASGPSANTGELFF
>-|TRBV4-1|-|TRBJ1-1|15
TGCGCCAGCAGCCAAGAGTCTAGGGAGAACACTGAAGCTTTCTTT
CASSQESRENTEAFF
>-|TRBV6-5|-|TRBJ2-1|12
TGTGCCAGCTGGACCGGGTGGAATGAGCAGTTCTTC
CASWTGWNEQFF
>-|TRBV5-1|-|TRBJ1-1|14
TGCGCCAGCAGCCAGCAGGGCGCGCGGACTGAAGCTTTCTTT
CASSQQGARTEAFF
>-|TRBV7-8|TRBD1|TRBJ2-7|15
TGTGCCAGCAGCTTTGGGACAGGGAGGGAGTACGAGCAGTACTTC
CASSFGTGREYEQYF